The 8 T cell receptor beta chains presented below share a single source sample, sequenced in a study of T cells in Graves' hyperthyroidism and ophthalmopathy. TCR beta CDR3 region amplification was performed from RNA transcripts. A first-round RT-PCR of the TCR CDR3 used the HTBI primer set. TCRdb re-called the multiplex PCR reads through MiXCR, storing one row per CDR3 protein. Here the sample spans 540,000 or so distinct CDR3 sequences, around 42% being singletons. The sample consisted of peripheral blood or thyroid tissue (not recorded which). All receptors derive from an adult woman with Graves' disease, either hyperthyroidism or ophthalmopathy (not recorded which).

The V call is TRBV20-1, the J call TRBJ2-5; D not certain. Per the germline V gene, CDR1 is DFQATT and CDR2 is SNEGSKA (reference sequence). V dropped 0 bases and J dropped 4 bases, with 9 bases sitting between them. This CDR3 comprises 13 residues. CDR3 nucleotides: TGCAGTGCTAGAGATCTAGATGGAGAGACCCAGTACTTC. It translates to CSARDLDGETQYF.

This chain joins TRBV29-1 and TRBJ2-5; TRBD1 might be the D (6 bases). Per the germline V gene, CDR1 is SQVTM and CDR2 is ANQGSEA. CDR3 length equals 12 residues. Between the trimmed V and J ends, which lost 8 bases and 3 bases, there was a span of 13 bases. The DNA of the CDR3 is TGCAGCCCGTACAGGGTGGAAGAGACCCAGTACTTC. Translating gives CSPYRVEETQYF.

The chain carries TRBV15 and TRBJ2-5, with D possibly TRBD1 on 5 matching bases. The CDR3 has 13 amino acids. The germline V and J ends were trimmed by 5 bases and 5 bases, with 12 bases remaining between them. Germline V gene lookup returns CDR1 LNHNV and CDR2 YYDKDF (reference sequence). In DNA, the CDR3 is TGTGCCACCAGCCCCGACAGAGTCGAGACCCAGTACTTC. Protein sequence: CATSPDRVETQYF.

The table lists this clonotype with many counts. This chain joins TRBV4-1 and TRBJ2-7, with D possibly matching TRBD1 (5 bases). The germline V gene encodes CDR1 MGHRA and CDR2 YSYEKL. Trimming pared 1 base from V and 5 bases from J, leaving 15 bases between. The CDR3 is made up of 15 amino acids. The DNA for the CDR3 is TGCGCCAGCAGCCAAGCCCCGACAGTCGGCCACGAGCAGTACTTC. Its translation is CASSQAPTVGHEQYF.

V and J are TRBV5-1 and TRBJ1-4; tentative D call: TRBD1 (5 bases). CDR3 size: 14 residues. Germline V CDR1 and CDR2: SGHRS, YFSETQ. V shed 4 bases and J shed 8 bases, with 15 bases lying between them. CDR3: CASSILRGKEKLFF. The CDR3 DNA is TGCGCCAGCAGCATACTCCGGGGGAAAGAAAAACTGTTTTTT.

This clonotype has a count of ten or more. CDR3 nucleotides: TGTGCCATCAGTGACGCCCGGGACAGGTTGAGGGCTTTCTTT. Amino acids: CAISDARDRLRAFF. The chain couples TRBV10-3 to TRBJ1-1, with 8 bases aligning to TRBD1. V lost 3 bases and J lost 11; bases outside the gene matches: 11. The CDR3 has 14 amino acids. Per the germline V gene, CDR1 is ENHRY and CDR2 is SYGVKD.

This clonotype was seen only once. In nucleotides, the CDR3 is TGTGCCAGCAGTTTGGCGAATGACTACGAGCAGTACTTC. It specifies CASSLANDYEQYF. The V call is TRBV2, the J call TRBJ2-7; D gene unclear. This CDR3 region has 13 residues. The V and J ends lost 5 bases and 3 bases respectively, with 11 bases between them. Germline V gene data show CDR1 as SNHLY and CDR2 as FYNNEI.

Only one count was recorded for this clonotype. V and J are TRBV10-3 and TRBJ1-2; 9 bases are shared with TRBD1. CDR1 and CDR2 (germline): ENHRY, SYGVKD. The CDR3 contains 14 residues. V was pared by 11 bases and J by 1 base, with 8 bases of the junction left unmatched. CDR3 nucleotide sequence: TGTGCCGCCTGGACAGGGGCAGTTAACTATGGCTACACCTTC. It codes for CAAWTGAVNYGYTF.